This T cell receptor beta chain was identified during a study of spatial heterogeneity in lung cancer. Every TCR cDNA molecule carried a tag that served as a unique molecular identifier. TCRdb called the 5' RACE reads again in MiXCR, with one record for every CDR3 protein. The sample contains 7,500 to 8,000 distinct CDR3 sequences, roughly 8.6% of which appear only once. This clonotype was found a few times. Germline V gene sequence: CDR1 MGHRA, CDR2 YSYEKL. With 2 bases clipped from V and 7 bases from J, the junction kept 10 bases outside the gene matches. The CDR3 totals 17 residues. Time point denoted: sample taken at primary tumor resection. Unsorted samples of tumor, nontumor lung or frozen PBMC had their whole RNA sequenced.

This receptor was taken from a male donor with early-stage non-small cell lung cancer. V is TRBV4-1 and J is TRBJ2-1, with 11 positions matching TRBD2. The source was PBMCs, collected at surgery. Here the CDR3 DNA reads TGCGCCAGCAGCCAACAATCACTAGCGGGAGTGATTAATGAGCAGTTCTTC. This gives the protein CASSQQSLAGVINEQFF.